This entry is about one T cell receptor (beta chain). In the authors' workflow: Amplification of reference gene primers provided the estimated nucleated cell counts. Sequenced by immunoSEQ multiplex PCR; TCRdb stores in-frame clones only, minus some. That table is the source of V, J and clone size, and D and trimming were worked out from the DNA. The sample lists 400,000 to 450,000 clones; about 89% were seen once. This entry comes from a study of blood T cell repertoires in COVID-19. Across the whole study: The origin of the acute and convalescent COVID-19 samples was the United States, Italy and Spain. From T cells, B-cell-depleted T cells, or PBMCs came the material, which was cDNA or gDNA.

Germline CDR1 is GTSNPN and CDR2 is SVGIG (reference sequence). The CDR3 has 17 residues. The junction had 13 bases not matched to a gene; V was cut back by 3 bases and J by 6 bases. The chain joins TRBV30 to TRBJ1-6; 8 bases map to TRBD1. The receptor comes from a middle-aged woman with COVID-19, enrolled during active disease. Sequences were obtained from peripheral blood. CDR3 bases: TGTGCCTGGAGCATAGACAGGGGAGTATATCGTAATTCACCCCTCCACTTT. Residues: CAWSIDRGVYRNSPLHF.